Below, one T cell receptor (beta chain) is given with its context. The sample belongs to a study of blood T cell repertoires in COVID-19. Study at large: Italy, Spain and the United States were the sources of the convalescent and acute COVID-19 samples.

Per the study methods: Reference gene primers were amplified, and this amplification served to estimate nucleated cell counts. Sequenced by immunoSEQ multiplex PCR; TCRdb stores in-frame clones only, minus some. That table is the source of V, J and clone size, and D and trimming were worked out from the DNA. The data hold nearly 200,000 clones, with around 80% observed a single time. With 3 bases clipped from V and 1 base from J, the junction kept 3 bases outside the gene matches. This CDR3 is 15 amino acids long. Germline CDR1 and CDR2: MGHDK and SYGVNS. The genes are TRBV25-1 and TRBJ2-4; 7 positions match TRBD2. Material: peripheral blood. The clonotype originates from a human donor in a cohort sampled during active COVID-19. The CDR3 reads CASSDREGAKNIQYF. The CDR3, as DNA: TGTGCCAGCAGTGACAGGGAGGGGGCCAAAAACATTCAGTACTTC. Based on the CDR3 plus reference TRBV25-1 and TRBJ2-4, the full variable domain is EADIYQTPRYLVIGTGKKITLECSQTMGHDKMYWYQQDPGMELHLIHYSYGVNSTEKGDLSSESTVSRIRTEHFPLTLESARPSHTSQYLCASSDREGAKNIQYFGAGTRLSVL.